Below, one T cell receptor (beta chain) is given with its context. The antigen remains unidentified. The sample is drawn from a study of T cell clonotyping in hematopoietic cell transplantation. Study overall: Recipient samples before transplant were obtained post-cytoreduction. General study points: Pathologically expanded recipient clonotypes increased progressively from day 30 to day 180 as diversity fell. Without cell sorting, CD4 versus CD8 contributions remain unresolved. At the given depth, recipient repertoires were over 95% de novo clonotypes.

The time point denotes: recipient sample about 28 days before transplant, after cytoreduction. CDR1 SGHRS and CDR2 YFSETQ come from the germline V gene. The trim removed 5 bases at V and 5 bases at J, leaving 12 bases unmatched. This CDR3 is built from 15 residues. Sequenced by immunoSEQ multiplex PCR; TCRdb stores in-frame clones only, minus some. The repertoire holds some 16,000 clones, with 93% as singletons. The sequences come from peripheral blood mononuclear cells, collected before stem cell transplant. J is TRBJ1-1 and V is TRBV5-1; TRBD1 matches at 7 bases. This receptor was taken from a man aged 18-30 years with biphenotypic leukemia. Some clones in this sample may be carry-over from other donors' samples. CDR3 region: CASRAGGEWSTEAFF. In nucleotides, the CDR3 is TGCGCCAGCAGGGCAGGGGGGGAGTGGAGTACTGAAGCTTTCTTT.